The present entry profiles one TCR beta chain with its context. Its target is not known. This sample is drawn from a study of shared clonotypes between healthy human individuals. In the study overall: Used for every donor were three CD4 naive, three CD4 memory, two CD8 naive and one CD8 memory plate.

Notes on the study in general: Richness estimates generally favored naive over memory subsets.

Adults of Caucasian background living in Nashville, Tennessee made up all donors. From CD4+ cells came CD45RA+ naive and CD45RA-negative memory subsets. Assay: immunoSEQ multiplex PCR; the TCRdb copy retains only in-frame clones and omits some. Among roughly 2.6 million clones listed, about 92% were seen once. The sequence was collected from a man aged 18 to 29 in good health. Sequencing used naive CD4+ T cells sorted from blood. Subset noted: CD45RA+ positively selected.

CDR3 protein: CATSRDKGNTEAFF. For the CDR3, the DNA is TGTGCCACCAGCAGAGATAAAGGGAACACTGAAGCTTTCTTT. V gene TRBV15 combines with J gene TRBJ1-1; the D is unclear. Trimming removed 0 bases at V and 1 base at J, with 6 bases between. The CDR3 consists of 14 residues. Germline assignment: CDR1 LNHNV and CDR2 YYDKDF (reference sequence).